This entry is about one T cell receptor (beta chain). Its antigen is not known. The CDR3 is 15 residues long. Trimming left V 0 bases short and J 0 bases short, with 8 bases between. The germline gives CDR1 ENHRY, CDR2 SYGVKD. This entry comes from a study of CD8 T cells in ankylosing spondylitis. Quantitative 5'-RACE was performed with molecular barcodes, and it yielded the TCR beta libraries. TCRdb independently ran MiXCR on the 5' RACE reads; one entry per CDR3 protein. The table has under 300,000 distinct CDR3 sequences, roughly 10% seen once; the top ten hold 6.8%. Findings and limits, study-wide: What appeared characteristic of ankylosing spondylitis blood was a TCR beta motif of eight highly homologous variants. Earlier work had already found some motif variants in reactive arthritis synovial fluid and blood.

V gene TRBV10-3 combines with J gene TRBJ1-1; D is ambiguous. The source is a male donor with ankylosing spondylitis or in good health (not recorded which). Input material: blood, either unsorted or a sorted T cell fraction (not recorded which). CDR3 region: CAISESPTLNTEAFF. CDR3 nucleotide sequence: TGTGCCATCAGTGAGTCGCCTACACTGAACACTGAAGCTTTCTTT.